What follows are 27 T cell receptor beta chains derived from one specimen sequenced in a study of radiation and T cells in renal cell carcinoma. Using immunoSEQ multiplex PCR, the repertoire was profiled, and TCRdb retains in-frame clones only, with some absent. Of over 60,000 clones in the sample, around 86% were seen once. Time point in this sample: blood 2 weeks post-SBRT. The treatment here: 15 Gy SBRT to primary tumor, nephrectomy 4 weeks later. This material consisted of blood, taken from a patient whose treatment included radiotherapy and nephrectomy. The receptors shown here come from a woman between 45 and 65 years old with renal cell carcinoma.

The chain recombines TRBV5-6 with TRBJ2-1; 13 bases map to TRBD2. This CDR3 region has 15 residues. J gave up 8 bases and V 7 bases, and 9 bases lay outside the gene matches. Per the germline V gene, CDR1 is SGHDT and CDR2 is YYEEEE. DNA for the CDR3: TGTGCCAGCCCCATAACTAGCGGGAGGGCCGATGAGCAGTTCTTC. As protein: CASPITSGRADEQFF.

V and J are TRBV25-1 and TRBJ1-2; D might be TRBD1 (6 bases). The CDR3 is made up of 12 amino acids. CDR1 and CDR2 from the germline V gene are MGHDK and SYGVNS. Trimming took off 8 bases at V and 6 bases at J, with 13 bases between the two ends. Written as DNA, the CDR3 is TGTGCCAGCGAGGGGGGGAGGGATGGCTACACCTTC. This codes for CASEGGRDGYTF.

V is TRBV14 and J is TRBJ2-2, with 7 positions matching TRBD2. V shed 5 bases, J shed 6 bases, and the junction held 3 bases outside the gene matches. The CDR3 length is 13 residues. CDR1 is SGHDN and CDR2 is FVKESK in the germline V gene. The CDR3 loop is CASSTRGAGELFF. As DNA, the CDR3 is TGTGCCAGCAGCACCCGGGGGGCCGGGGAGCTGTTTTTT.

This clone was seen just once. The chain links TRBV29-1 to TRBJ1-2; D is unresolved. V dropped 7 bases and J dropped 7 bases, with 10 bases sitting between them. This CDR3 is 10 amino acids long. In germline, CDR1 is SQVTM, CDR2 ANQGSEA. CDR3 in amino acids: CSGWAGGYTF. CDR3 nucleotides: TGCAGCGGGTGGGCGGGTGGCTACACCTTC.

The chain uses TRBV7-2 and TRBJ2-2, with D unclear. V gave up 8 bases and J gave up 5 bases, with 15 bases separating them. The CDR3 is made up of 14 amino acids. Germline V gene lookup returns CDR1 SGHTA and CDR2 FQGNSA. The DNA of the CDR3 is TGTGCCAGCCCTCGGACGGGTAGGACCGGGGAGCTGTTTTTT. Amino acid sequence: CASPRTGRTGELFF.

The chain links TRBV6-6 to TRBJ1-2, with 8 bases that match TRBD1. The CDR3 is 14 amino acids. The germline gives CDR1 MNHNY, CDR2 SVGAGI (reference sequence). The ends lost 0 bases at V and 7 bases at J; junction bases unmatched: 4. The CDR3 loop reads CASSYSSGGFGYTF. The CDR3 DNA follows: TGTGCCAGCAGTTACTCGTCAGGGGGCTTTGGCTACACCTTC.

V gene TRBV5-4 combines with J gene TRBJ2-3; D could derive from TRBD1 or TRBD2 (5 bases each). Trimming removed 4 bases at V and 1 base at J, with 19 bases between. The CDR3 covers 17 residues. In germline, CDR1 is SGHNT, CDR2 YYREEE (reference sequence). The chain's CDR3 is CASSRNSGTEGTDTQYF. CDR3 coding DNA: TGTGCCAGCAGCCGGAACTCCGGGACCGAGGGCACAGATACGCAGTATTTT. Full variable domain (rest looked up from reference TRBV5-4 and TRBJ2-3): ETGVTQSPTHLIKTRGQQVTLRCSSQSGHNTVSWYQQALGQGPQFIFQYYREEENGRGNFPPRFSGLQFPNYSSELNVNALELDDSALYLCASSRNSGTEGTDTQYFGPGTRLTVL.

The V call is TRBV29-1, the J call TRBJ2-7; D may match TRBD1 or TRBD2 (7 bases each). Germline CDR1 SQVTM, CDR2 ANQGSEA. This CDR3 is 14 amino acids long. Deletions cut 6 bases from V and 2 bases from J, with 17 bases between. CDR3 protein: CSVARGGTPYEQYF. The CDR3 DNA follows: TGCAGCGTCGCCAGGGGGGGTACACCCTACGAGCAGTACTTC.

The V call is TRBV27, the J call TRBJ1-5; D unclear. Trimming stripped 3 bases from V and 0 bases from J, with 9 bases between. CDR1 is MNHEY and CDR2 is SMNVEV in the germline V gene (reference sequence). The CDR3 extends over 15 amino acids. CDR3 residues: CASSFSDSSNQPQHF. The CDR3 bases are TGTGCCAGCAGTTTTTCAGATTCTAGCAATCAGCCCCAGCATTTT.

This clone was seen more than once but under ten times. V and J are TRBV4-3 and TRBJ1-2; D call uncertain. The germline V gene encodes CDR1 LGHNA and CDR2 YSLEER. Trimming pared 6 bases from V and 7 bases from J, leaving 12 bases between. This CDR3 has 12 amino acids. The CDR3 DNA reads as TGCGCCAGCAGTCCCAGGCGCGGTGGCTACACCTTC. Translating it yields CASSPRRGGYTF.

This clone was observed a few times. The sample holds other DNA sequences that translate to the same CDR3. The chain has TRBV28 and TRBJ2-1, with 8 bases identical to TRBD1. This CDR3 has 13 residues. The germline V gene has CDR1 MDHEN and CDR2 SYDVKM. Trimming removed 6 bases from V and 5 bases from J; junction bases left unmatched: 3. CDR3 sequence (DNA): TGTGCCAGCAGAGGGACAGGAGACAATGAGCAGTTCTTC. Protein product: CASRGTGDNEQFF. Filled out from reference TRBV28 and TRBJ2-1, the complete variable domain reads DVKVTQSSRYLVKRTGEKVFLECVQDMDHENMFWYRQDPGLGLRLIYFSYDVKMKEKGDIPEGYSVSREKKERFSLILESASTNQTSMYLCASRGTGDNEQFFGPGTRLTVL.

CDR3: CASSLPPRTSGSRNEQFF. In nucleotides, the CDR3 is TGTGCCAGCAGCTTACCTCCCCGGACTAGCGGGAGCCGTAATGAGCAGTTCTTC. This chain joins TRBV7-9 and TRBJ2-1, with 13 bases that match TRBD2. Germline V gene data show CDR1 as SEHNR and CDR2 as FQNEAQ (reference sequence). V shed 2 bases, J shed 7 bases, and the junction held 11 bases outside the gene matches. The CDR3 is made up of 18 amino acids.

V usage is TRBV14 and J usage is TRBJ2-5; 11 bases agree with TRBD2. Germline trimming cut 4 bases from V and 7 bases from J; bases unmatched to any gene: 8. The V gene's germline CDR1 is SGHDN and CDR2 FVKESK. This CDR3 is built from 15 residues. The CDR3 reads CASSLTTSGVVTQYF. DNA of the CDR3: TGTGCCAGCAGCCTTACGACTAGCGGGGTGGTGACCCAGTACTTC.

The genes are TRBV5-6 and TRBJ1-3; D remains unclear. V dropped 2 bases and J dropped 8 bases, with 11 bases sitting between them. CDR1 SGHDT and CDR2 YYEEEE come from the germline V gene. The CDR3 runs to 13 residues. CDR3 in amino acids: CASSFNRWDTIYF. The CDR3, as DNA: TGTGCCAGCAGCTTTAACAGATGGGACACCATATATTTT.

The chain joins TRBV4-3 to TRBJ2-5, with D possibly being TRBD2 (7 bases). The germline gives CDR1 LGHNA, CDR2 YSLEER. With 3 bases removed from V and 5 bases from J, the gap between germline ends came to 22 bases. This CDR3 has 17 amino acids. CDR3 sequence: CASSQSPLGGAGETQYF. DNA of the CDR3: TGCGCCAGCAGCCAGTCCCCTCTGGGGGGGGCAGGGGAGACCCAGTACTTC.

This clone was seen only a few times. The chain couples TRBV19 to TRBJ1-1; possibly TRBD1 for D (5 bases). The CDR3 spans 13 residues. The germline V gene has CDR1 LNHDA and CDR2 SQIVND (reference sequence). V gave up 6 bases and J gave up 0 bases, with 8 bases separating them. CDR3 amino acids: CASRRGVNTEAFF. The CDR3 DNA reads as TGTGCCAGTAGGAGAGGGGTGAACACTGAAGCTTTCTTT.

The chain carries TRBV11-3 and TRBJ2-7, with 7 bases fitting TRBD1. Trimming took 6 bases from V and 0 from J; bases not matched to a gene: 8. Germline V gene lookup returns CDR1 SGHNT and CDR2 YENEEA. There are 15 residues in the CDR3. The CDR3 is CASRLYWDSSYEQYF. The CDR3 nucleotides read TGTGCCAGCAGACTCTACTGGGACAGCTCCTACGAGCAGTACTTC.

The count of this clone is one. The genes are TRBV5-1 and TRBJ1-4, with D perhaps TRBD1 (5 bases). Looked up from germline, CDR1 is SGHRS and CDR2 is YFSETQ. V was pared by 4 bases and J by 5 bases, with 12 bases between. The CDR3 contains 14 residues. The CDR3 is CASSRGGGNEKLFF. CDR3 nucleotides: TGCGCCAGCAGCCGGGGCGGGGGGAATGAAAAACTGTTTTTT.

The genes are TRBV2 and TRBJ1-4; TRBD1 aligns across 7 bases. Germline-derived CDR1 and CDR2 are SNHLY and FYNNEI. V lost 6 bases, J lost 0 bases, and 7 bases stayed unmatched. The CDR3 is 16 residues long. In DNA form, the CDR3 reads TGTGCCAGCAGGAGACAGGGAGGTTCAACTAATGAAAAACTGTTTTTT. This translates into CASRRQGGSTNEKLFF.

The chain joins TRBV28 to TRBJ2-5; D remains unclear. The CDR3 totals 11 residues. V was pared by 7 bases and J by 2 bases, with 5 bases between. Germline V gene lookup returns CDR1 MDHEN and CDR2 SYDVKM. CDR3 in amino acids: CASNQQETQYF. In nucleotides, the CDR3 is TGTGCCAGCAACCAACAAGAGACCCAGTACTTC.

The chain is built from TRBV9 and TRBJ1-1; D is possibly TRBD1 (5 bases). CDR3 size: 13 residues. Germline values: CDR1 SGDLS, CDR2 YYNGEE. With 2 bases removed from V and 5 bases from J, the gap between germline ends came to 10 bases. CDR3 region: CASSVDSGTEAFF. CDR3 bases: TGTGCCAGCAGCGTTGACAGTGGGACTGAAGCTTTCTTT.

This clone was seen once. The chain links TRBV19 to TRBJ2-7, with 7 bases identical to TRBD1. The CDR3 sequence is 17 residues long. J was trimmed by 2 bases and V by 6 bases; bases with no gene match: 16. CDR1 and CDR2 (germline): LNHDA, SQIVND (reference sequence). The CDR3 loop reads CASSRSTGSGTTYEQYF. CDR3 DNA: TGTGCCAGTAGCCGATCGACAGGGAGCGGCACCACCTACGAGCAGTACTTC.

The V gene is TRBV6-5, the J gene TRBJ1-2; D ambiguous. CDR1 is MNHEY, CDR2 SVGAGI, per germline. The CDR3 has 12 amino acids. Trimming left V 4 bases short and J 9 bases short, with 12 bases between. The CDR3 nucleotides read TGTGCCAGCAGTTTTGTCGAGAACCGCTACACCTTC. Its translation is CASSFVENRYTF.

The chain couples TRBV21-1 to TRBJ1-6; the DNA was not compared with TRBD1, the D call given in the table. TRBV21-1 is marked as a pseudogene. The CDR3 totals 14 residues. CDR3 DNA: TGTGCCAGCAGCAACGGACAGTTTAATTCACCCCTCCACTTT. Residues: CASSNGQFNSPLHF.

The chain couples TRBV5-4 to TRBJ1-2, with D maybe TRBD1 (5 bases). Germline V gene sequence: CDR1 SGHNT, CDR2 YYREEE (reference sequence). CDR3 size: 14 residues. V gave up 4 bases and J gave up 4 bases, with 14 bases separating them. The CDR3 region has the DNA TGTGCCAGCAGCGCGCCCGCTCAGGGCTATGGCTACACCTTC. Translation: CASSAPAQGYGYTF.

The V gene is TRBV2, the J gene TRBJ2-2; 8 bases match TRBD1. V trimming: 6 bases; J trimming: 1 base; junction bases outside the gene matches: 4. This CDR3 contains 15 residues. From germline, CDR1 is SNHLY and CDR2 FYNNEI. DNA of the CDR3: TGTGCCAGCAGGACGGACAGGGTGAACACCGGGGAGCTGTTTTTT. Residues: CASRTDRVNTGELFF.

This chain uses TRBV5-6 with TRBJ1-5; D gene uncertain. The CDR3 is 14 residues long. In germline, CDR1 is SGHDT, CDR2 YYEEEE. V dropped 0 bases and J dropped 7 bases, with 11 bases sitting between them. For the CDR3, the DNA is TGTGCCAGCAGCTTGGGGGTCGTCGGACAGCCCCAGCATTTT. Translating it yields CASSLGVVGQPQHF.